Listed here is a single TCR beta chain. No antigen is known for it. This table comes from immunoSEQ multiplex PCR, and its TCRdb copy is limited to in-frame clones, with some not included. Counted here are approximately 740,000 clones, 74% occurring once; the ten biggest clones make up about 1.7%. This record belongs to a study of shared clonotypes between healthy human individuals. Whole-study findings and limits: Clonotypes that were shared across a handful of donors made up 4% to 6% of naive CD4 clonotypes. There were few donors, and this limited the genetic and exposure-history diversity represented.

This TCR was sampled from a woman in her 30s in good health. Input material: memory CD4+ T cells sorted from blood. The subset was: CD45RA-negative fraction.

CDR3 DNA sequence: TGCAGCGTGGGACTAGCGGGGAACACCGGGGAGCTGTTTTTT. It yields the protein CSVGLAGNTGELFF. J is TRBJ2-2 and V is TRBV29-1, with 12 bases aligning to TRBD2. Germline trimming cut 6 bases from V and 1 base from J; bases unmatched to any gene: 0. The CDR3 totals 14 residues. Germline CDR1 is SQVTM and CDR2 is ANQGSEA.